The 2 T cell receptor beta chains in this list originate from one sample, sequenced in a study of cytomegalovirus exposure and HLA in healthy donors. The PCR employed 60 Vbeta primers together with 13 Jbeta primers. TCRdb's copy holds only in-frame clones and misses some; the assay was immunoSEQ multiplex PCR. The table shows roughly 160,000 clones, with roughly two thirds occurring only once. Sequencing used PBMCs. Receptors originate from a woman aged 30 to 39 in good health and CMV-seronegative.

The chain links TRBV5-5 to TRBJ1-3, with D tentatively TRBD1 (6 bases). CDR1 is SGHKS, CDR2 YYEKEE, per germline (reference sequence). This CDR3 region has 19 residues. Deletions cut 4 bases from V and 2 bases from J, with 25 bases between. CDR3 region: CASSIMVQGMNSAGNTIYF. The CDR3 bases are TGTGCCAGCAGCATAATGGTGCAGGGGATGAACTCTGCTGGAAACACCATATATTTT.

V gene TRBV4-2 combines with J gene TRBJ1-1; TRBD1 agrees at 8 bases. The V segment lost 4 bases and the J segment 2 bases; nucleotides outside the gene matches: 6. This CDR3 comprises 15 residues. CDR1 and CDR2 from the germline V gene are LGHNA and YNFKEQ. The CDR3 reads CASSRIQGENTEAFF. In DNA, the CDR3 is TGTGCCAGCAGCCGCATACAGGGGGAAAACACTGAAGCTTTCTTT.